Below, 23 T cell receptor beta chains from the same sample are listed, as sequenced in a study of shared clonotypes between healthy human individuals. The method was immunoSEQ multiplex PCR; TCRdb's version includes in-frame clones alone and lacks a portion of them. Found here are 2 million to 2.5 million clones, 85% to 95% of them singletons; the top ten hold around 0.38%. Sample: naive CD4+ T cells from PBMCs. Noted subset: CD45RA+ positively selected. These receptor sequences come from a man between 18 and 35 years old in good health. Some clones in this sample may be carry-over from other donors' samples.

CDR3 bases: TGTGCCAGCAGAGCCCCGGGACTAGCGGCGAGCTCCTACGAGCAGTACTTC. This gives the protein CASRAPGLAASSYEQYF. This chain uses TRBV28 with TRBJ2-7; 11 bases line up with TRBD2. After removal of 6 bases from V and 0 bases from J, the junction contained 10 bases not matched to a gene. This CDR3 comprises 17 residues. In germline, CDR1 is MDHEN, CDR2 SYDVKM. Looking up the rest from reference TRBV28 and TRBJ2-7 gives the full variable domain: DVKVTQSSRYLVKRTGEKVFLECVQDMDHENMFWYRQDPGLGLRLIYFSYDVKMKEKGDIPEGYSVSREKKERFSLILESASTNQTSMYLCASRAPGLAASSYEQYFGPGTRLTVT.

This chain joins TRBV9 and TRBJ2-2; perhaps TRBD1 as D (6 bases). The CDR3 is made up of 18 amino acids. With 2 bases removed from V and 3 bases from J, the gap between germline ends came to 20 bases. Germline lookup yields CDR1 SGDLS and CDR2 YYNGEE. CDR3 DNA sequence: TGTGCCAGCAGCGTCCGCACACAGGGATTGGGTTACACCGGGGAGCTGTTTTTT. This codes for CASSVRTQGLGYTGELFF.

This chain joins TRBV6-6 and TRBJ2-7, with D possibly TRBD1 on 6 matching bases. The CDR3 consists of 16 residues. CDR1 and CDR2 from the germline V gene are MNHNY and SVGAGI (reference sequence). Trimming pared 0 bases from V and 2 bases from J, leaving 14 bases between. CDR3 loop: CASSYSGRRQAYEQYF. CDR3 bases: TGTGCCAGCAGTTACTCTGGGCGGAGACAGGCCTACGAGCAGTACTTC.

The rearrangement links TRBV18 to TRBJ2-3, with 8 bases fitting TRBD2. In germline, CDR1 is KGHSH, CDR2 LQKENI. The junction had 21 bases not matched to a gene; V was cut back by 6 bases and J by 4 bases. The CDR3 runs to 19 residues. This chain's CDR3 is CASSSYARGGGRVADTQYF. CDR3 nucleotides: TGTGCCAGCTCCTCATACGCCCGGGGGGGCGGAAGGGTGGCAGATACGCAGTATTTT.

The chain uses TRBV10-3 and TRBJ2-2; TRBD2 matches 7 bases. The CDR3 is made up of 13 amino acids. Germline V gene data show CDR1 as ENHRY and CDR2 as SYGVKD. The junction had 2 bases not matched to a gene; V was cut back by 6 bases and J by 4 bases. CDR3 region: CAISPGGTGELFF. The CDR3 coding sequence is TGTGCCATCAGCCCGGGGGGCACCGGGGAGCTGTTTTTT.

J is TRBJ2-3 and V is TRBV29-1; 9 positions agree with TRBD2. Per germline, CDR1 SQVTM and CDR2 ANQGSEA. CDR3 length: 14 amino acids. V dropped 6 bases and J dropped 10; count of bases not matched to a gene: 14. The CDR3 DNA reads TGCAGCGTACATACCGGGCTAGCGGGAAAATCGCAGTATTTT. Encoded protein: CSVHTGLAGKSQYF.

The V call is TRBV28, the J call TRBJ2-5; TRBD1 agrees at 8 bases. This CDR3 spans 16 amino acids. V trimming: 5 bases; J trimming: 4 bases; junction bases outside the gene matches: 12. CDR1 is MDHEN and CDR2 is SYDVKM in the germline V gene. CDR3 in DNA: TGTGCCAGCAGTGGTCGGACAGGGTTGATCTCAGAGACCCAGTACTTC. Amino acids: CASSGRTGLISETQYF.

The rearrangement uses TRBV28 and TRBJ2-1; 10 bases match TRBD1. The V and J ends lost 3 bases and 8 bases, in that order; junction bases with no gene match: 10. The CDR3 covers 16 residues. Germline CDR1 and CDR2: MDHEN and SYDVKM. Written as DNA, the CDR3 is TGTGCCAGCAGTTTCCTGACAGGGGGCGTTATGTATGAGCAGTTCTTC. It translates to CASSFLTGGVMYEQFF.

V gene TRBV6-5 combines with J gene TRBJ2-5, with 7 bases lining up with TRBD1. Germline-derived CDR1 and CDR2 are MNHEY and SVGAGI. J gave up 7 bases and V 4 bases, and 15 bases lay outside the gene matches. There are 16 residues in the CDR3. DNA of the CDR3: TGTGCCAGCAGTTTTTTAGGTGACAGGGACAGCGGGACCCAGTACTTC. Amino acid sequence: CASSFLGDRDSGTQYF.

The V and J genes are TRBV11-3 and TRBJ2-1; no clear D. The ends were cut back, 3 bases at V and 8 bases at J, with 11 bases in the middle. CDR3 length: 13 amino acids. Germline V gene sequence: CDR1 SGHNT, CDR2 YENEEA. The CDR3 reads CASSLAEQHEQFF. The CDR3 coding sequence is TGTGCCAGCAGCTTGGCAGAACAGCATGAGCAGTTCTTC.

On this clone itself: At one end the junction does not follow the germline gene, possibly because of a read error. This chain links TRBV7-2 with TRBJ2-7; TRBD1 might be the D (5 bases). The CDR3 has 14 amino acids. Germline V CDR1 and CDR2: SGHTA, FQGNSA. CDR3 nucleotides: TGTGCCAGCAGCTCCAGGGCGTTCTCCTACGGGCAGTACTTC. Amino acids: CASSSRAFSYGQYF.

The rearrangement joins TRBV6-5 to TRBJ2-2; D not resolved. Germline loops: CDR1 MNHEY, CDR2 SVGAGI. The CDR3 sequence is 13 residues long. Between the trimmed V and J ends, which lost 5 bases and 6 bases, there was a span of 10 bases. The CDR3 DNA follows: TGTGCCAGCAGTAACCTGGGCCCCGGGGAGCTGTTTTTT. The encoded protein is CASSNLGPGELFF.

The chain uses TRBV19 and TRBJ1-2, with no clear D. Germline V lookup: CDR1 LNHDA, CDR2 SQIVND (reference sequence). This CDR3 region has 13 residues. Trimming left V 3 bases short and J 5 bases short, with 10 bases between. DNA for the CDR3: TGTGCCAGTAGTATTCGGAGAGAATATGGCTACACCTTC. It is translated as CASSIRREYGYTF.

The chain combines TRBV9 with TRBJ2-2, with D maybe TRBD2 (5 bases). The CDR3 sequence is 17 residues long. The V and J ends lost 0 bases and 3 bases respectively, with 15 bases between them. CDR1 and CDR2 from the germline V gene are SGDLS and YYNGEE. DNA of the CDR3: TGTGCCAGCAGCGTAGGTTGGGGAGCCCTGGACACCGGGGAGCTGTTTTTT. Protein: CASSVGWGALDTGELFF.

This chain links TRBV2 with TRBJ1-5; no clear D. The V gene's germline CDR1 is SNHLY and CDR2 FYNNEI. V lost 8 bases, J lost 6 bases, and 11 bases lay in between. The length of the CDR3 is 12 residues. The CDR3 spells CASHGSAQPQHF. In DNA, the CDR3 is TGTGCCAGCCATGGGTCGGCTCAGCCCCAGCATTTT.

This chain uses TRBV9 with TRBJ2-5, with 8 bases fitting TRBD2. The germline V gene encodes CDR1 SGDLS and CDR2 YYNGEE. The trim removed 0 bases at V and 6 bases at J, leaving 10 bases unmatched. The CDR3 is made up of 16 amino acids. CDR3 amino acids: CASSVGRSGRSQTQYF. The CDR3 DNA sequence: TGTGCCAGCAGCGTAGGGAGAAGCGGGAGATCGCAGACCCAGTACTTC.

The chain combines TRBV29-1 with TRBJ2-2, with 7 positions matching TRBD2. This CDR3 has 14 residues. V gave up 1 base and J gave up 1 base; unmatched junction bases: 0. Germline V CDR1 and CDR2: SQVTM, ANQGSEA. As DNA, the CDR3 is TGCAGCGTTGAAGTAGCGGGGAACACCGGGGAGCTGTTTTTT. This translates into CSVEVAGNTGELFF.

This clone was observed once. The CDR3: CASSPAATSGNEQFF. The CDR3 DNA reads as TGTGCCAGCTCACCAGCCGCGACTAGTGGCAATGAGCAGTTCTTC. This chain connects TRBV18 to TRBJ2-1; weak D call: TRBD2 (6 bases). The CDR3 spans 15 residues. Germline CDR1 is KGHSH and CDR2 is LQKENI. Trimming cost V 2 bases and J 6 bases, with 14 bases left between them. Full variable domain (remainder filled in from reference TRBV18 and TRBJ2-1): NAGVMQNPRHLVRRRGQEARLRCSPMKGHSHVYWYRQLPEEGLKFMVYLQKENIIDESGMPKERFSAEFPKEGPSILRIQQVVRGDSAAYFCASSPAATSGNEQFFGPGTRLTVL.

The chain employs TRBV27 and TRBJ2-7; 10 bases fit TRBD2. Looked up from germline, CDR1 is MNHEY and CDR2 is SMNVEV (reference sequence). This CDR3 comprises 17 residues. The V segment lost 3 bases and the J segment 6 bases; nucleotides outside the gene matches: 14. This chain's CDR3 is CASSFLPDWLAGAEQYF. The CDR3 DNA is TGTGCCAGCAGTTTCTTACCGGATTGGCTAGCGGGAGCCGAGCAGTACTTC.

V and J are TRBV6-5 and TRBJ1-1; TRBD1 agrees at 7 bases. CDR1 MNHEY and CDR2 SVGAGI come from the germline V gene. With V trimmed by 6 bases and J by 5 bases, 9 bases remained unmatched. The CDR3 contains 14 residues. CDR3 nucleotide sequence: TGTGCCAGCAGGATAGGGGGCGCGGGAACTGAAGCTTTCTTT. Protein: CASRIGGAGTEAFF.

The chain joins TRBV15 to TRBJ2-5; the match to TRBD2 covers 15 bases. Losses at the gene ends were 5 bases for V and 4 bases for J; bases not matched to a gene: 2. The germline gives CDR1 LNHNV, CDR2 YYDKDF (reference sequence). The CDR3 spans 15 residues. The CDR3 DNA reads TGTGCCACCAGCGAGGGACTAGCGGGAGGAGAGACCCAGTACTTC. Its protein product is CATSEGLAGGETQYF.

This chain links TRBV18 with TRBJ2-1; TRBD2 aligns across 10 bases. The CDR3 extends over 16 amino acids. The V segment lost 3 bases and the J segment 11 bases; nucleotides outside the gene matches: 13. CDR1 KGHSH and CDR2 LQKENI come from the germline V gene. The CDR3 protein is CASSPPARGLARQQFF. DNA of the CDR3: TGTGCCAGCTCACCTCCGGCGAGGGGACTAGCGAGACAGCAGTTCTTC.

The V and J genes are TRBV5-1 and TRBJ1-4; 7 bases are shared with TRBD1. This CDR3 region has 15 residues. From germline, CDR1 is SGHRS and CDR2 YFSETQ. The V gene end was trimmed by 0 bases and the J gene end by 1 base; junction bases not matched to a gene: 0. The CDR3 reads CASSLGDRTNEKLFF. CDR3 bases: TGCGCCAGCAGCTTGGGGGACAGAACTAATGAAAAACTGTTTTTT. Supplemented by reference TRBV5-1 and TRBJ1-4, the full variable domain reads KAGVTQTPRYLIKTRGQQVTLSCSPISGHRSVSWYQQTPGQGLQFLFEYFSETQRNKGNFPGRFSGRQFSNSRSEMNVSTLELGDSALYLCASSLGDRTNEKLFFGSGTQLSVL.